Here is one T cell receptor (beta chain) with its context. The CDR3 totals 14 residues. CDR1 is SEHNR, CDR2 FQNEAQ, per germline (reference sequence). V shed 3 bases and J shed 1 base, with 9 bases lying between them. These data come from a study of cytomegalovirus exposure and HLA in healthy donors. The PCR had 60 Vbeta and 13 Jbeta primers. Profiling relied on immunoSEQ multiplex PCR, and the TCRdb table lists in-frame clones only, not all of them. The table has some 85,000 clones, around 77% seen once. The sample taken for sequencing was PBMCs. The V gene is TRBV7-9, the J gene TRBJ1-1; perhaps TRBD1 as D (5 bases). The sequence was obtained from a man aged 30 to 39 in good health and CMV-seronegative. DNA for the CDR3: TGTGCCAGCAGCTTCGGACAAGCGAACACTGAAGCTTTCTTT. Translated: CASSFGQANTEAFF.